This TCR beta chain was profiled in a study of Ad26.COV2.S vaccination and SARS-CoV-2 variants. As for treatment: roughly 20 received Ad26.COV2.S at low or high dose, single or two shots; about 5 received placebo; per-sample allocation not given. Following the first vaccine or placebo injection, samples were taken on day 63. Assay used: immunoSEQ multiplex PCR; TCRdb lists only in-frame clones, some missing. The sample has a few hundred thousand clones, approximately 83% seen once; the top ten hold more than 7%. This receptor was taken from a person between 18 and 60 years old who received the Ad26.COV2.S COVID-19 vaccine or a placebo. Sequenced material: peripheral blood, taken in a trial of Ad26.COV2.S vaccine versus placebo.

The CDR3 region is CASSTFGFYEQYF. CDR3 nucleotide sequence: TGTGCCAGCAGCACTTTTGGGTTCTACGAGCAGTACTTC. The chain recombines TRBV12-3 or TRBV12-4 with TRBJ2-7; D is uncertain. The CDR3 extends over 13 amino acids. V lost 6 bases to trimming and J lost 3 bases, with 12 bases between them.